The following is a T cell receptor (beta chain) sequence with its context. The table came from immunoSEQ multiplex PCR; TCRdb's copy has only in-frame clones and leaves some out. The repertoire has some 79,000 clones, more than 85% of them found once; the top ten carry 0.3% to 0.5%. Trimming removed 5 bases from V and 2 bases from J, with 18 bases in between. In germline, CDR1 is MGHDK, CDR2 SYGVNS. The CDR3 length is 16 residues. This specimen comes from a study of technical replicates of blood from a few donors. The clonotype originates from a human donor in good health. Some clones in this sample may be carry-over from other donors' samples. Material for sequencing was T cells isolated from PBMCs. The chain couples TRBV25-1 to TRBJ2-5, with TRBD1 as a possible D gene (7 bases). DNA of the CDR3: TGTGCCAGCAGTTTTGGAGGGGCCAGGGGGCAAGAGACCCAGTACTTC. This codes for CASSFGGARGQETQYF.